The present T cell receptor (beta chain) was sequenced within a study of radiation and T cells in renal cell carcinoma. Indicated time point: blood 2 weeks post-SBRT. This sample's treatment: 15 Gy SBRT to primary tumor, nephrectomy 4 weeks later. Clones were read by immunoSEQ multiplex PCR, and TCRdb kept only the in-frame ones, dropping some. The profile shows some 72,000 clones, 82% of them singletons. The CDR3 extends over 15 amino acids. Between the trimmed V and J ends, which lost 8 bases and 5 bases, there was a span of 23 bases. The germline V gene has CDR1 SQVTM and CDR2 ANQGSEA. The J gene is TRBJ2-3, the V gene TRBV29-1, with D perhaps TRBD2 (7 bases). This material consisted of blood, taken from a patient whose treatment included radiotherapy and nephrectomy. This clonotype was obtained from a man between 60 and 75 years old with renal cell carcinoma. Here the CDR3 DNA reads TGCAGCACCTCCCCGGGGGGCCAGAGAGGAGATACGCAGTATTTT. It encodes CSTSPGGQRGDTQYF.